Listed here are 7 T cell receptor beta chains from one sample, sequenced in a study of quantifying T cell responses using KT2 cells. Background on the study: cDNA was made from DNase-treated RNA using alpha and beta constant primers.

The cDNA 3' end received a ligated oligonucleotide with a UMI. An equimolar mix of RC1.1 and RC1.2 primed the beta chain across TRBC1 and TRBC2. Via MiXCR, TCRdb re-called the UMI-ligation and nested PCR reads, giving one row per CDR3 protein. The repertoire has 42,000 or so distinct CDR3 sequences, over 15% of them found once; the top ten carry less than 45%. Sequencing input: PBMCs spiked with cells of the T cell clone KT2. The receptors originated from a human donor.

The chain uses TRBV29-1 and TRBJ2-1; D is uncertain. CDR1 and CDR2 from the germline V gene are SQVTM and ANQGSEA. The CDR3 runs to 13 residues. V lost 1 base and J 3 bases, leaving 7 bases between the germline ends. The CDR3 region has the DNA TGCAGCGTTGAAGGCCTAGACTACAATGAGCAGTTCTTC. Its protein is CSVEGLDYNEQFF.

The chain has TRBV13 and TRBJ2-7, with D perhaps TRBD1 (6 bases). With 5 bases removed from V and 3 bases from J, the gap between germline ends came to 14 bases. This CDR3 spans 14 amino acids. CDR1 PRHDT and CDR2 FYEKMQ come from the germline V gene (reference sequence). The chain's CDR3 is CASSLLRDNYEQYF. The CDR3 DNA reads TGTGCCAGCAGCCTACTCCGGGACAACTACGAGCAGTACTTC.

This clonotype came up many times. V and J are TRBV3-1 and TRBJ2-3; a possible D gene is TRBD2 (5 bases). V was trimmed by 1 base and J by 4 bases, leaving 12 bases between them. The CDR3 runs to 15 residues. The germline V gene has CDR1 LGHDT and CDR2 YNNKEL (reference sequence). CDR3 DNA: TGTGCCAGCAGCCAAGTTTTAGCGAGTCCAGATACGCAGTATTTT. Its translation is CASSQVLASPDTQYF.

The J gene is TRBJ1-5, the V gene TRBV27; D unresolved. Between the trimmed V and J ends, which lost 8 bases and 5 bases, there was a span of 10 bases. CDR1 is MNHEY and CDR2 is SMNVEV in the germline V gene (reference sequence). This CDR3 has 12 residues. The CDR3 DNA sequence: TGTGCCAGCGCCGCTTCGGATCAGCCCCAGCATTTT. It specifies CASAASDQPQHF.

This clonotype was observed at least ten times. This chain joins TRBV20-1 and TRBJ2-1, with a possible D match to TRBD1 (6 bases). V gave up 6 bases and J gave up 0 bases, with 15 bases separating them. The CDR3 sequence is 15 residues long. Germline V gene sequence: CDR1 DFQATT, CDR2 SNEGSKA (reference sequence). The CDR3: CSAVDRRSSYNEQFF. CDR3 coding DNA: TGCAGTGCAGTGGACAGAAGGAGCTCCTACAATGAGCAGTTCTTC.

The chain is built from TRBV6-2 or TRBV6-3 and TRBJ1-2; 8 positions agree with TRBD1. The CDR3 runs 15 residues. The V segment lost 1 base and the J segment 3 bases; nucleotides outside the gene matches: 4. In germline, CDR1 is MNHEY, CDR2 SVGEGT. DNA of the CDR3: TGTGCCAGCAGTTACTTGGCAGGGGGCGACTATGGCTACACCTTC. It encodes CASSYLAGGDYGYTF.

This clonotype was counted between two and nine times. This chain links TRBV28 with TRBJ1-6; maybe TRBD1 (6 bases). V dropped 5 bases and J dropped 8 bases, with 19 bases sitting between them. The germline gives CDR1 MDHEN, CDR2 SYDVKM. The length of the CDR3 is 16 residues. The CDR3 coding sequence is TGTGCCAGCAGTACGCCCTACAGGGACTTGGATTCACCCCTCCACTTT. This translates into CASSTPYRDLDSPLHF.